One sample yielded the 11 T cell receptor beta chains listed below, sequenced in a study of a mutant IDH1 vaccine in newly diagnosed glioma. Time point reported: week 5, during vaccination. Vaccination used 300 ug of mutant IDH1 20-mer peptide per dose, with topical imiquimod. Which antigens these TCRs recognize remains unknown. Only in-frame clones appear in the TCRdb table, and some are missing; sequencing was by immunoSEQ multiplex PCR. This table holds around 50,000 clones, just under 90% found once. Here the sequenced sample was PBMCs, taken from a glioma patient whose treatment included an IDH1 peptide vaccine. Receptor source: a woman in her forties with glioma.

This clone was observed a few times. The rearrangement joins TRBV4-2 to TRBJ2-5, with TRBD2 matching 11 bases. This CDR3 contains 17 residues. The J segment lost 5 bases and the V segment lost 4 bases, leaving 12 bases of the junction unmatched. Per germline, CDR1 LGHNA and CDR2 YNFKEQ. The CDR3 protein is CASSPSTSGTPKETQYF. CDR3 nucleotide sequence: TGTGCCAGCAGCCCCTCGACTAGCGGGACCCCCAAGGAGACCCAGTACTTC.

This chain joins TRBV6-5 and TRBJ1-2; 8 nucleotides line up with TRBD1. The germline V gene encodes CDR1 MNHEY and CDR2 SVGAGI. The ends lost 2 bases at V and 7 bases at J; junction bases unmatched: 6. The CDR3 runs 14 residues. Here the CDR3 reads CASSYGTGYFGYTF. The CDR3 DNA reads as TGTGCCAGCAGTTACGGGACAGGTTATTTTGGCTACACCTTC.

The CDR3 DNA is TGTGCCAGCAGCTTGGGGGCTAACACTGAAGCTTTCTTT. This sequence encodes CASSLGANTEAFF. This chain uses TRBV11-2 with TRBJ1-1; D is perhaps TRBD1 (6 bases). Germline CDR1 is SGHAT and CDR2 is FQNNGV. Trimming cost V 3 bases and J 2 bases, with 7 bases left between them. The CDR3 runs 13 residues. The full variable domain, rest sourced from reference TRBV11-2 and TRBJ1-1, is EAGVAQSPRYKIIEKRQSVAFWCNPISGHATLYWYQQILGQGPKLLIQFQNNGVVDDSQLPKDRFSAERLKGVDSTLKIQPAKLEDSAVYLCASSLGANTEAFFGQGTRLTVV.

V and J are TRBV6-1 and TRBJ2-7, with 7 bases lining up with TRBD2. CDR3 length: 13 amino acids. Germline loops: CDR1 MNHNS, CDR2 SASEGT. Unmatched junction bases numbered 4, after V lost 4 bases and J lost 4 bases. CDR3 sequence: CASSAQGGYEQYF. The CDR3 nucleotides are TGTGCCAGCAGTGCCCAGGGAGGGTACGAGCAGTACTTC.

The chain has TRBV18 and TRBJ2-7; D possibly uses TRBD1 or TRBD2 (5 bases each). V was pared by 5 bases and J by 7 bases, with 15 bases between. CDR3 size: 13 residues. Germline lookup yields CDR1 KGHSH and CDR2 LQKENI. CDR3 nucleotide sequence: TGTGCCAGCTCAGCTCCGGGGCCAGGGGAGCAGTACTTC. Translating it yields CASSAPGPGEQYF.

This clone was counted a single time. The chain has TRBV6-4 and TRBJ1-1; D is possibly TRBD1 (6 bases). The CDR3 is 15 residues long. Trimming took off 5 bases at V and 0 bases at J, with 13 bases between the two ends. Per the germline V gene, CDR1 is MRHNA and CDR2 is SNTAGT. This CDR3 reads CASSSGHLMNTEAFF. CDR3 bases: TGTGCCAGCAGTTCGGGACACTTAATGAACACTGAAGCTTTCTTT.

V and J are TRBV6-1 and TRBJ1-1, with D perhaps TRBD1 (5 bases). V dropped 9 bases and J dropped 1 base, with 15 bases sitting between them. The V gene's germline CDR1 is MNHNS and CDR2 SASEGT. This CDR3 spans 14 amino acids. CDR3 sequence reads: CASRLRGPNTEAFF. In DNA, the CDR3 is TGTGCCAGTCGCCTTCGGGGACCGAACACTGAAGCTTTCTTT.

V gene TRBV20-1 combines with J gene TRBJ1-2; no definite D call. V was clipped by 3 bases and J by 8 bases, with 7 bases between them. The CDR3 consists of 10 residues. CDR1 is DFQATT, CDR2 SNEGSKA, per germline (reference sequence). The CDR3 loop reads CSASGWGYTF. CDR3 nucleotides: TGCAGTGCTAGCGGTTGGGGCTACACCTTC.

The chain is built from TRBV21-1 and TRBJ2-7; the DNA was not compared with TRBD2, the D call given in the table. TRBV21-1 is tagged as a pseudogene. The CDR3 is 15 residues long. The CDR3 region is CASTPPATGGYEQYF. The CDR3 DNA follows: TGTGCCAGCACCCCTCCAGCCACCGGGGGTTACGAGCAGTACTTC.

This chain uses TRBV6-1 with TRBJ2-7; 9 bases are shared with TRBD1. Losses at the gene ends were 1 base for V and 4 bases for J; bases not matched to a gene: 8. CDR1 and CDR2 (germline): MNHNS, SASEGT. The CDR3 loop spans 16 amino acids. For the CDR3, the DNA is TGTGCCAGCAGTGAAGGTGGGACAGGGCGAGAATACGAGCAGTACTTC. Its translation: CASSEGGTGREYEQYF.

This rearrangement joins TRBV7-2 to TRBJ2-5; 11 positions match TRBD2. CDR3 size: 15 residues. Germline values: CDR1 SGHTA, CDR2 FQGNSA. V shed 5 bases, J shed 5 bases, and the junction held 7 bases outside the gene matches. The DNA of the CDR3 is TGTGCCAGCAGCAAAAGGACTAGCGGGTTGGAGACCCAGTACTTC. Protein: CASSKRTSGLETQYF.